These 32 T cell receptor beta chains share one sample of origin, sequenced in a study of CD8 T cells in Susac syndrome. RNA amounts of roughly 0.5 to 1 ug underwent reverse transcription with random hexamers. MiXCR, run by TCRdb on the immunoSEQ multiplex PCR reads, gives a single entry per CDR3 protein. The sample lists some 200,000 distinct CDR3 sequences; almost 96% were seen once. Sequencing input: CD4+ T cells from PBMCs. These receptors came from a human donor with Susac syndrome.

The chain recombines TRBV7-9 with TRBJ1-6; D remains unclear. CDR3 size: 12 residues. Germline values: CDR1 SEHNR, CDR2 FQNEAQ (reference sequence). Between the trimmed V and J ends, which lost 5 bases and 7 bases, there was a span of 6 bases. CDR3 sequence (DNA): TGTGCCAGCAGCCACCAAAATTCACCCCTCCACTTT. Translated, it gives CASSHQNSPLHF.

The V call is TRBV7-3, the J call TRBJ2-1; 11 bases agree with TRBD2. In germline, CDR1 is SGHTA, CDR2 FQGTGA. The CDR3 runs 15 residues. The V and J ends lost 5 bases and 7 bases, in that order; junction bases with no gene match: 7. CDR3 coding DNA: TGTGCCAGCAGCCCCGGCCGACTAGCGGGGAATGAGCAGTTCTTC. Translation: CASSPGRLAGNEQFF. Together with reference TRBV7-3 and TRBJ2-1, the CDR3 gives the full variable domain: GAGVSQTPSNKVTEKGKYVELRCDPISGHTALYWYRQSLGQGPEFLIYFQGTGAADDSGLPNDRFFAVRPEGSVSTLKIQRTERGDSAVYLCASSPGRLAGNEQFFGPGTRLTVL.

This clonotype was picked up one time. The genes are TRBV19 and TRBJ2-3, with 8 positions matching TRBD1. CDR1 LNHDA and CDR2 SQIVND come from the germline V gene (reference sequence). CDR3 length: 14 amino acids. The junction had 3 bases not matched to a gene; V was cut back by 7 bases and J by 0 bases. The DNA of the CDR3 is TGTGCCAGTAAGGACAGGGCTAGCACAGATACGCAGTATTTT. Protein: CASKDRASTDTQYF.

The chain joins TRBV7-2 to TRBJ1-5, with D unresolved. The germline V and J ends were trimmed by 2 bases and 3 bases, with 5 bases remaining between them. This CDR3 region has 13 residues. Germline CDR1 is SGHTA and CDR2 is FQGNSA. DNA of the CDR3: TGTGCCAGCAGCTTAATTGACAATCAGCCCCAGCATTTT. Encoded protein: CASSLIDNQPQHF.

CDR3 residues: CASSQAPWEIQYF. DNA of the CDR3: TGCGCCAGCAGCCAAGCACCTTGGGAGATTCAGTACTTC. The V call is TRBV4-1, the J call TRBJ2-4, with D perhaps TRBD2 (5 bases). This CDR3 region has 13 residues. The V end lost 1 base, the J end lost 10 bases, and 11 bases lay between the germline ends. From germline, CDR1 is MGHRA and CDR2 YSYEKL.

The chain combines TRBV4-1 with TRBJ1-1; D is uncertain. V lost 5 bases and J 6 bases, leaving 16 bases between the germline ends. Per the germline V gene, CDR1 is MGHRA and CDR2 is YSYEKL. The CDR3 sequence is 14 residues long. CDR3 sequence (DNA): TGCGCCAGCAGCACAGCGGGGAATTGGGCTGAAGCTTTCTTT. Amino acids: CASSTAGNWAEAFF.

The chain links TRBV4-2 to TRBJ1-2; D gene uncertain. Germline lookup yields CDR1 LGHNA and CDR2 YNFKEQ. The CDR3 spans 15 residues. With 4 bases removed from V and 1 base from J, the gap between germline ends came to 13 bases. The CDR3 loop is CASSPPGRDNYGYTF. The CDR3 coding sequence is TGTGCCAGCAGCCCCCCCGGACGGGATAACTATGGCTACACCTTC.

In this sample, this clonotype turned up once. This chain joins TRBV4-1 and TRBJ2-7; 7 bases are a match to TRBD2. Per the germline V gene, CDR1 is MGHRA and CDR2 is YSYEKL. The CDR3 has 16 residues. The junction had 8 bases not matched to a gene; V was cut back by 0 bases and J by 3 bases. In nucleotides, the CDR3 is TGCGCCAGCAGCCAAGAGAGGCGTGGGGGGGTCTACGAGCAGTACTTC. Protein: CASSQERRGGVYEQYF.

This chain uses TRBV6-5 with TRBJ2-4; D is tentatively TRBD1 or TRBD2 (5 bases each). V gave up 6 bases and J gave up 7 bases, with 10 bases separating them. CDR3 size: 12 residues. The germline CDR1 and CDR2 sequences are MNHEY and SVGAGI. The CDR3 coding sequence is TGTGCCAGCAGGGGGACGGCGAACATTCAGTACTTC. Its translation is CASRGTANIQYF.

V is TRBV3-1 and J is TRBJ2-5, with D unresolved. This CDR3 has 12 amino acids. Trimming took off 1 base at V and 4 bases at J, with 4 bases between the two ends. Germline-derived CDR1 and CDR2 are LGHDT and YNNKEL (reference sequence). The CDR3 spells CASSQVAETQYF. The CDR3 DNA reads TGTGCCAGCAGCCAAGTGGCAGAGACCCAGTACTTC.

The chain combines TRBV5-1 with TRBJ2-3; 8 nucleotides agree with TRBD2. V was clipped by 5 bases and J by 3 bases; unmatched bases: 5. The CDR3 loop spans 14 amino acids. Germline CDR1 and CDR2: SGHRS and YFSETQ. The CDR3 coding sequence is TGCGCCAGCAGTTACGGGGGGGGGACAGATACGCAGTATTTT. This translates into CASSYGGGTDTQYF. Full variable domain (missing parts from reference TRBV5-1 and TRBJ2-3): KAGVTQTPRYLIKTRGQQVTLSCSPISGHRSVSWYQQTPGQGLQFLFEYFSETQRNKGNFPGRFSGRQFSNSRSEMNVSTLELGDSALYLCASSYGGGTDTQYFGPGTRLTVL.

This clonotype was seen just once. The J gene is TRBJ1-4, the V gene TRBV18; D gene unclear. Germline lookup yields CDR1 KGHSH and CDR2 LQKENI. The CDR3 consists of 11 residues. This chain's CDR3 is CGFKVGEKLFF. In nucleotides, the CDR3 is TGTGGATTCAAGGTCGGTGAAAAACTGTTTTTT.

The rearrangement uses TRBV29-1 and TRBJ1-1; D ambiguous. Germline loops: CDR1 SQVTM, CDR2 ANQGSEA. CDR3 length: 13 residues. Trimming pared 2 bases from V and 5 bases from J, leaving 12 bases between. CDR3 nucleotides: TGCAGCGTTGAAAAGGGCCCTGGGACTGAAGCTTTCTTT. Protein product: CSVEKGPGTEAFF.

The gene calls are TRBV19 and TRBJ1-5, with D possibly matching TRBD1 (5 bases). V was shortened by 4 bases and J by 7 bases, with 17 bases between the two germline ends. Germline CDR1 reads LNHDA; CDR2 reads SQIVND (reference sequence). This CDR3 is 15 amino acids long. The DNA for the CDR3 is TGTGCCAGTAGTACCCCGCAACAGGTTTTCCAGCCCCAGCATTTT. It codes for CASSTPQQVFQPQHF.

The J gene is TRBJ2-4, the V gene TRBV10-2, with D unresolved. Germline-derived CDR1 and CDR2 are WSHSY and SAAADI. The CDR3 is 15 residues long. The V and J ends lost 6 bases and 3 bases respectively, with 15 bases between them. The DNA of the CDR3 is TGCGCCAGCAGAAACTCGGGCCGGGTCAAAAACATTCAGTACTTC. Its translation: CASRNSGRVKNIQYF.

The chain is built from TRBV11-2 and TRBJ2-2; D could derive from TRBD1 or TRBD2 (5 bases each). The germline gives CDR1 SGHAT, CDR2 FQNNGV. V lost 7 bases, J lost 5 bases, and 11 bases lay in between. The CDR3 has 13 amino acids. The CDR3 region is CASKGEGTGELFF. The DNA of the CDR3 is TGTGCCAGCAAGGGAGAGGGGACCGGGGAGCTGTTTTTT.

CDR3 DNA: TGCAGTGCTAGAGCTGCAGGGACCCCATGGAATTCGCCCCAGCATTTT. Amino acid sequence: CSARAAGTPWNSPQHF. The chain is built from TRBV20-1 and TRBJ1-5, with TRBD1 as a possible D gene (5 bases). Germline lookup yields CDR1 DFQATT and CDR2 SNEGSKA (reference sequence). CDR3 length: 16 amino acids. V dropped 1 base and J dropped 9 bases, with 22 bases sitting between them.

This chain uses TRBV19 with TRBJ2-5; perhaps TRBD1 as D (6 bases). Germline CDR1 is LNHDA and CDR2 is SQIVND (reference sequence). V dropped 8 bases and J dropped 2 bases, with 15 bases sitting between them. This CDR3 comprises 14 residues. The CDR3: CASSFGQSQETQYF. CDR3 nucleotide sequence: TGTGCCAGTTCTTTCGGACAGAGTCAAGAGACCCAGTACTTC.

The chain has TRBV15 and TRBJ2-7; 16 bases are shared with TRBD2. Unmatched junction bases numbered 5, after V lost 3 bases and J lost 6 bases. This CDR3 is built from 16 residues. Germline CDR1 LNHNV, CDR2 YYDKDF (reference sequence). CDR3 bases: TGTGCCACCAGCAGCGGGACTAGCGGGGGGGCAGGCGAGCAGTACTTC. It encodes CATSSGTSGGAGEQYF.

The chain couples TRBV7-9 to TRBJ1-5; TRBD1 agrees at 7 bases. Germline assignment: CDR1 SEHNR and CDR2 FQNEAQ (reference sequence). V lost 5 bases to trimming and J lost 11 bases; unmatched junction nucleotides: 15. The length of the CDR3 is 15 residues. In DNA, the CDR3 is TGTGCCAGCAGCCCTTGGGACAGTTTTTATTCGACCCAGCATTTT. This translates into CASSPWDSFYSTQHF.

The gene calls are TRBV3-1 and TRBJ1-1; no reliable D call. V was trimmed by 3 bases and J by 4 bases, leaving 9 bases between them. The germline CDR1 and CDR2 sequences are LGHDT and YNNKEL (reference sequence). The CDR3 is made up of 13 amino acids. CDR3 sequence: CASSQGMGTEAFF. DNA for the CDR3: TGTGCCAGCAGCCAGGGTATGGGCACTGAAGCTTTCTTT.

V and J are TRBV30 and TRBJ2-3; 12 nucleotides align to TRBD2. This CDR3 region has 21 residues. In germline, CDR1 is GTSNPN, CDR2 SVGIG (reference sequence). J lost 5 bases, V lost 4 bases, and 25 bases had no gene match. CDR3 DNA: TGTGCCTGGAAAGGTGGCCCCCTAGCGGGGGGGCCCAGGACCTGGGGAGATACGCAGTATTTT. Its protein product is CAWKGGPLAGGPRTWGDTQYF.

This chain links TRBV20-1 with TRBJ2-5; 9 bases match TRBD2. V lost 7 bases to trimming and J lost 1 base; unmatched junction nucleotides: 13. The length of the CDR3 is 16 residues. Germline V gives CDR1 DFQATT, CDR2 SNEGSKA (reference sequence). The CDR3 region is CSVRLISGGPQETQYF. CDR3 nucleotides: TGCAGTGTCCGTCTTATTAGCGGGGGCCCCCAAGAGACCCAGTACTTC.

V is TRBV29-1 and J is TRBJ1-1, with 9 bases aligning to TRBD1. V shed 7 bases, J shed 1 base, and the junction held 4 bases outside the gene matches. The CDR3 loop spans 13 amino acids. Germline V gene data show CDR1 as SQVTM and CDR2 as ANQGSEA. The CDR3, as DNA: TGCAGCGCACAGGGGGCGAGGAACACTGAAGCTTTCTTT. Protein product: CSAQGARNTEAFF.

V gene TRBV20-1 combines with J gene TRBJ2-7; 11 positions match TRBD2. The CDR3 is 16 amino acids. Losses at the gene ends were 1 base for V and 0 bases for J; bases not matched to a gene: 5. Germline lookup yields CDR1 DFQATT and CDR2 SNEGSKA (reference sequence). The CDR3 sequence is CSARVGTSGASYEQYF. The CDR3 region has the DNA TGCAGTGCTAGAGTTGGGACTAGCGGAGCCTCCTACGAGCAGTACTTC.

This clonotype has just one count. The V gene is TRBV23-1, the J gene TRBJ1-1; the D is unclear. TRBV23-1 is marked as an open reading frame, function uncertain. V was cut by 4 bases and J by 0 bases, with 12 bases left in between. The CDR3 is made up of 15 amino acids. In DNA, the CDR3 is TGCGCCAGCAGTCTAGGATCTCAAGTGAACACTGAAGCTTTCTTT. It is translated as CASSLGSQVNTEAFF.

The CDR3 reads CASSAGLAGRQETQYF. The CDR3 DNA reads TGTGCCAGCAGTGCAGGGCTAGCGGGGCGGCAGGAGACCCAGTACTTC. This sequence joins TRBV6-2 or TRBV6-3 and TRBJ2-5; 9 bases align to TRBD2. In germline, CDR1 is MNHEY, CDR2 SVGEGT. Trimming at V came to 5 bases and at J to 5 bases, leaving 12 bases not matched to a gene. The CDR3 runs 16 residues.

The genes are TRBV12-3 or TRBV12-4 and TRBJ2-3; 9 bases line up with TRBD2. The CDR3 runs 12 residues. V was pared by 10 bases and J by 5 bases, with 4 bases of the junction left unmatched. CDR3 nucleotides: TGTGCCACGGGACTAGCACTAGATACGCAGTATTTT. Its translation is CATGLALDTQYF.

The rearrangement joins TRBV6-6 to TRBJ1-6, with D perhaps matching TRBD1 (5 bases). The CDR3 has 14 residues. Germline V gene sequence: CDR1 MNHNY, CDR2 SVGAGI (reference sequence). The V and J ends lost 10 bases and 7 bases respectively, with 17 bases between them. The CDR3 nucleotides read TGTGCCACCGGGGAGACAGATCACAATTCACCCCTCCACTTT. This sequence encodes CATGETDHNSPLHF.

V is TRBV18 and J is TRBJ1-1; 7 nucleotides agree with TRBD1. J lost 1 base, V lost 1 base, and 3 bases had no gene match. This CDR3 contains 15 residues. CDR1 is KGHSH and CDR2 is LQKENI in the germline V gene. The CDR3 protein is CASSPRGQKNTEAFF. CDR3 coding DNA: TGTGCCAGCTCACCACGGGGACAGAAGAACACTGAAGCTTTCTTT.

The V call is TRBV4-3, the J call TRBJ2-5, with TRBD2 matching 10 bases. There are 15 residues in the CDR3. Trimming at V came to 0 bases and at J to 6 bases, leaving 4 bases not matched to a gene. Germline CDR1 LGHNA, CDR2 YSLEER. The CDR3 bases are TGCGCCAGCAGCCAAGATGTAGCGGGGGGAAAGACCCAGTACTTC. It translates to CASSQDVAGGKTQYF.

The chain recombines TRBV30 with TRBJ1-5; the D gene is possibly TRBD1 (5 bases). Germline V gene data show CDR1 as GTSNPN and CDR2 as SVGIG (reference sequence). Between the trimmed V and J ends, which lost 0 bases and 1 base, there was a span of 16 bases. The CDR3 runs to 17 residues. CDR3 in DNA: TGTGCCTGGAGTGTGATGTCGGGGACCGGGAGCAATCAGCCCCAGCATTTT. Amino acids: CAWSVMSGTGSNQPQHF.